This T cell receptor beta chain was identified during a study of blood T cell repertoires in COVID-19. V shed 5 bases and J shed 0 bases, with 17 bases lying between them. The germline gives CDR1 SGHRS, CDR2 YFSETQ. This CDR3 is 17 amino acids long. Sequencing was performed with immunoSEQ multiplex PCR; in TCRdb, only in-frame clones are kept and a portion is missing. The data show 490,000 or so clones, approximately 91% seen once. The TCR originated in a woman aged 55 to 70 who had recovered from COVID-19. The sequencing sample was made of PBMCs or T cells enriched from blood (not recorded which). The chain carries TRBV5-1 and TRBJ2-2, with D maybe TRBD1 (7 bases). Here the CDR3 reads CASRPGGSLSNTGELFF. For the CDR3, the DNA is TGCGCCAGCAGACCAGGGGGGTCCCTTTCGAACACCGGGGAGCTGTTTTTT.